The 27 T cell receptor beta chains reported below all come from one sample, sequenced in a study of blood T cell repertoires in COVID-19. Only in-frame clones appear in the TCRdb table, and some are missing; sequencing was by immunoSEQ multiplex PCR. The repertoire holds around 72,000 clones, about nine tenths seen once, with roughly 6% in the top ten. Material: peripheral blood. Receptors originate from a woman aged 45 to 65 with acute or convalescent COVID-19.

The gene calls are TRBV14 and TRBJ1-4, with D possibly being TRBD1 (6 bases). V shed 5 bases and J shed 3 bases, with 13 bases lying between them. The CDR3 spans 15 residues. CDR1 and CDR2 from the germline V gene are SGHDN and FVKESK. The CDR3 DNA sequence: TGTGCCAGCAGCAGGTTCAGGGGATCTAATGAAAAACTGTTTTTT. As protein: CASSRFRGSNEKLFF.

The V and J genes are TRBV12-3 or TRBV12-4 and TRBJ2-3; D gene uncertain. The V end was cut by 6 bases, the J end by 2 bases, with 6 bases between. This CDR3 has 12 residues. The DNA for the CDR3 is TGTGCCAGCAGGAGAAACACAGATACGCAGTATTTT. Its protein product is CASRRNTDTQYF.

This chain connects TRBV6-5 to TRBJ1-1, with 7 bases identical to TRBD1. The CDR3 length is 14 residues. Germline V gene sequence: CDR1 MNHEY, CDR2 SVGAGI. Losses at the gene ends were 5 bases for V and 4 bases for J; bases not matched to a gene: 7. The CDR3 spells CASSTTGLSTEAFF. For the CDR3, the DNA is TGTGCCAGCAGTACGACAGGGTTGAGCACTGAAGCTTTCTTT.

In this sample, this clone turned up once. The chain joins TRBV13 to TRBJ2-1; the match to TRBD2 covers 9 bases. The CDR3 spans 17 residues. The ends lost 1 base at V and 8 bases at J; junction bases unmatched: 12. Per the germline V gene, CDR1 is PRHDT and CDR2 is FYEKMQ (reference sequence). The CDR3 DNA is TGTGCCAGCAGCTTAGCAGCGGGAGGTCCGGGGGACGATGAGCAGTTCTTC. Residues: CASSLAAGGPGDDEQFF.

The chain's CDR3 is CASSDIHEQYF. CDR3 DNA sequence: TGTGCCAGCAGCGACATCCACGAGCAGTACTTC. The chain couples TRBV5-4 to TRBJ2-7; D not certain. This CDR3 has 11 amino acids. Germline values: CDR1 SGHNT, CDR2 YYREEE (reference sequence). Trimming removed 4 bases from V and 5 bases from J, with 7 bases in between.

The J gene is TRBJ2-1, the V gene TRBV5-4, with TRBD2 identical over 10 bases. The V gene's germline CDR1 is SGHNT and CDR2 YYREEE (reference sequence). The CDR3 runs to 15 residues. J lost 6 bases, V lost 1 base, and 4 bases had no gene match. CDR3 in DNA: TGTGCCAGCAGCTTGATACGACTAGCGGGCAATGAGCAGTTCTTC. This gives the protein CASSLIRLAGNEQFF.

The chain uses TRBV6-6 and TRBJ2-1, with D tentatively TRBD2 (6 bases). The length of the CDR3 is 15 residues. CDR1 MNHNY and CDR2 SVGAGI come from the germline V gene (reference sequence). Deletions cut 3 bases from V and 5 bases from J, with 14 bases between. CDR3 nucleotide sequence: TGTGCCAGCAGTTATTCCCTAGCGCCTAACAATGAGCAGTTCTTC. Translating gives CASSYSLAPNNEQFF.

The chain carries TRBV20-1 and TRBJ2-1; 7 nucleotides align to TRBD2. CDR3 length: 13 amino acids. CDR1 is DFQATT and CDR2 is SNEGSKA in the germline V gene (reference sequence). Unmatched junction bases numbered 6, after V lost 3 bases and J lost 7 bases. This CDR3 reads CSASQAGVNEQFF. CDR3 DNA sequence: TGCAGTGCTAGTCAGGCGGGAGTGAATGAGCAGTTCTTC.

The V and J genes are TRBV7-3 and TRBJ2-3; 10 bases line up with TRBD2. CDR3 length: 15 amino acids. V gave up 2 bases and J gave up 4 bases; unmatched junction bases: 3. Per germline, CDR1 SGHTA and CDR2 FQGTGA. CDR3 in amino acids: CASSLLAGGSDTQYF. CDR3 bases: TGTGCCAGCAGCTTATTAGCGGGAGGCTCAGATACGCAGTATTTT.

This clone turned up a few times. The chain is built from TRBV18 and TRBJ2-7, with D unclear. CDR3 size: 13 residues. CDR1 is KGHSH, CDR2 LQKENI, per germline. V lost 0 bases, J lost 3 bases, and 6 bases lay in between. In DNA form, the CDR3 reads TGTGCCAGCTCACCACCGAGCATCTACGAGCAGTACTTC. It is translated as CASSPPSIYEQYF.

The chain links TRBV20-1 to TRBJ2-1; D not certain. The CDR3 contains 11 residues. Deletions cut 6 bases from V and 6 bases from J, with 9 bases between. In germline, CDR1 is DFQATT, CDR2 SNEGSKA (reference sequence). CDR3 coding DNA: TGCAGTGCCTCCCCCCTCAATGAGCAGTTCTTC. It yields the protein CSASPLNEQFF.

The rearrangement links TRBV3-1 (or the pseudogene TRBV3-2) to TRBJ1-6; D is undetermined. The CDR3 sequence is 13 residues long. The germline gives CDR1 LGHDT, CDR2 YNNKEL (reference sequence). V dropped 1 base and J dropped 8 bases, with 6 bases sitting between them. The CDR3 region has the DNA TGTGCCAGCAGCCAAGGCGGATATTCACCCCTCCACTTT. This translates into CASSQGGYSPLHF.

The genes are TRBV4-3 and TRBJ1-1; maybe TRBD1 (5 bases). V was cut by 0 bases and J by 11 bases, with 22 bases left in between. Germline V gene sequence: CDR1 LGHNA, CDR2 YSLEER. The CDR3 is made up of 16 amino acids. CDR3 residues: CASSQEWAPDTHRAFF. In nucleotides, the CDR3 is TGCGCCAGCAGCCAAGAATGGGCTCCGGACACCCATCGGGCTTTCTTT.

V usage is TRBV7-9 and J usage is TRBJ2-5; TRBD1 aligns across 9 bases. Unmatched junction bases numbered 10, after V lost 6 bases and J lost 5 bases. The CDR3 is 15 amino acids. Germline CDR1 SEHNR, CDR2 FQNEAQ (reference sequence). Written as DNA, the CDR3 is TGTGCCAGCAGACGGACAGGGGACCTCCGGGAGACCCAGTACTTC. As protein: CASRRTGDLRETQYF.

This chain uses TRBV7-2 with TRBJ2-7; D may be TRBD1 (6 bases). In germline, CDR1 is SGHTA, CDR2 FQGNSA. The ends were cut back, 1 base at V and 1 base at J, with 14 bases in the middle. This CDR3 region has 16 residues. The CDR3 sequence: CASSLEGTHMSYEQYF. Here the CDR3 DNA reads TGTGCCAGCAGCTTAGAGGGGACACACATGTCCTACGAGCAGTACTTC.

The chain is built from TRBV2 and TRBJ2-7; maybe TRBD2 (7 bases). Germline V lookup: CDR1 SNHLY, CDR2 FYNNEI. The CDR3 covers 13 residues. Trimming pared 4 bases from V and 3 bases from J, leaving 10 bases between. CDR3 region: CASSGGGGYEQYF. Here the CDR3 DNA reads TGTGCCAGCAGTGGGGGGGGCGGCTACGAGCAGTACTTC.

The gene calls are TRBV5-1 and TRBJ2-7, with 8 bases lining up with TRBD1. The CDR3 sequence is 14 residues long. The junction had 4 bases not matched to a gene; V was cut back by 1 base and J by 4 bases. Germline CDR1 SGHRS, CDR2 YFSETQ. The CDR3 region has the DNA TGCGCCAGCAGCTTGTCACAGGGGGAGTACGAGCAGTACTTC. Its translation: CASSLSQGEYEQYF.

The V and J genes are TRBV6-1 and TRBJ1-1; D not resolved. Trimming cost V 3 bases and J 2 bases, with 13 bases left between them. CDR3 length: 15 residues. The germline V gene has CDR1 MNHNS and CDR2 SASEGT. The CDR3 region is CASSDPVAGNTEAFF. DNA of the CDR3: TGTGCCAGCAGTGATCCCGTCGCAGGTAACACTGAAGCTTTCTTT.

This clone was observed a few times. The chain couples TRBV11-2 to TRBJ1-5, with D possibly matching TRBD1 (5 bases). V was trimmed by 1 base and J by 3 bases, leaving 7 bases between them. Germline CDR1 reads SGHAT; CDR2 reads FQNNGV. The CDR3 loop spans 14 amino acids. CDR3 DNA: TGTGCCAGCAGCTTAGGACAGACCAATCAGCCCCAGCATTTT. This encodes CASSLGQTNQPQHF.

The gene calls are TRBV4-3 and TRBJ2-2, with TRBD2 matching 9 bases. The CDR3 length is 14 residues. Germline-derived CDR1 and CDR2 are LGHNA and YSLEER. The junction had 5 bases not matched to a gene; V was cut back by 8 bases and J by 4 bases. CDR3 sequence reads: CASRTSAFTGELFF. CDR3 nucleotides: TGCGCCAGCCGGACTAGCGCGTTCACCGGGGAGCTGTTTTTT.

This clone was detected once. The rearrangement uses TRBV9 and TRBJ2-3, with D possibly matching TRBD1 (5 bases). The CDR3 consists of 12 residues. CDR1 and CDR2 from the germline V gene are SGDLS and YYNGEE. The V and J ends lost 8 bases and 0 bases respectively, with 7 bases between them. The CDR3 protein is CARTASTDTQYF. In nucleotides, the CDR3 is TGTGCCAGGACAGCTAGCACAGATACGCAGTATTTT.

The rearrangement uses TRBV15 and TRBJ2-1; TRBD1 might be the D (5 bases). CDR3 size: 14 residues. Looked up from germline, CDR1 is LNHNV and CDR2 is YYDKDF (reference sequence). The V gene lost 8 bases and the J gene lost 3 bases, with 14 bases spanning the gap. CDR3 sequence: CATSEDINYNEQFF. The DNA of the CDR3 is TGTGCCACCTCAGAGGACATTAACTACAATGAGCAGTTCTTC.

The chain combines TRBV7-9 with TRBJ1-3; D possibly corresponds to TRBD1 (5 bases). V lost 5 bases and J 0 bases, leaving 8 bases between the germline ends. Germline assignment: CDR1 SEHNR and CDR2 FQNEAQ (reference sequence). The CDR3 length is 14 residues. CDR3 protein: CASSRQSSGNTIYF. CDR3 in DNA: TGTGCCAGCAGCCGACAGAGCTCTGGAAACACCATATATTTT.

V is TRBV6-5 and J is TRBJ1-4; D is possibly TRBD1 (5 bases). Trimming shortened V by 6 bases and J by 6 bases, and 14 bases separated the two germline ends. The germline V gene encodes CDR1 MNHEY and CDR2 SVGAGI. The CDR3 has 14 amino acids. CDR3 amino acids: CASRDGGIDEKLFF. In DNA form, the CDR3 reads TGTGCCAGCAGAGACGGGGGTATCGATGAAAAACTGTTTTTT.

The rearrangement joins TRBV30 to TRBJ1-1, with 7 bases fitting TRBD1. The CDR3 sequence is 13 residues long. Trimming removed 4 bases from V and 0 bases from J; junction bases left unmatched: 2. Germline CDR1 and CDR2: GTSNPN and SVGIG (reference sequence). The CDR3 DNA reads as TGTGCCTGGAACAGGGGATTGAACACTGAAGCTTTCTTT. Protein product: CAWNRGLNTEAFF.

This chain connects TRBV7-6 to TRBJ2-7, with TRBD1 as a possible D gene (5 bases). The CDR3 runs 15 residues. V lost 2 bases, J lost 2 bases, and 13 bases lay in between. Germline assignment: CDR1 SGHVS and CDR2 FNYEAQ. This CDR3 is CASSLLPDITYEQYF. The CDR3 DNA follows: TGTGCCAGCAGCTTATTACCGGACATAACCTACGAGCAGTACTTC.

The CDR3 nucleotides read TGTGCCAGCACGAGCGGGAGTTTTAACGGAGAGACCCAGTACTTC. Its translation is CASTSGSFNGETQYF. The gene calls are TRBV28 and TRBJ2-5; TRBD2 matches 8 bases. Germline CDR1 MDHEN, CDR2 SYDVKM. Trimming cost V 7 bases and J 4 bases; bases outside gene matches: 11. This CDR3 contains 15 residues. The entire variable domain, with the rest obtained from reference TRBV28 and TRBJ2-5, is as follows: DVKVTQSSRYLVKRTGEKVFLECVQDMDHENMFWYRQDPGLGLRLIYFSYDVKMKEKGDIPEGYSVSREKKERFSLILESASTNQTSMYLCASTSGSFNGETQYFGPGTRLLVL.